This TCR beta chain comes out of a study of blood T cell repertoires in COVID-19. Study background: PBMCs, B-cell-depleted T cells, or T cells were the source of the cDNA or gDNA that made up the material.

Assay: immunoSEQ multiplex PCR; the TCRdb copy retains only in-frame clones and omits some. The table lists 330,000 or so clones, about 90% of them singletons. Trimming took 1 base from V and 5 from J; bases not matched to a gene: 5. The CDR3 extends over 15 amino acids. Germline CDR1 reads SGHRS; CDR2 reads YFSETQ. The sequence was collected from a woman in her thirties who had recovered from COVID-19. Material for sequencing was PBMCs or T cells enriched from blood (not recorded which). The chain joins TRBV5-1 to TRBJ2-1; 8 bases are shared with TRBD2. The CDR3 region has the DNA TGCGCCAGCAGCTTGCAAGCGGGAGACAACAATGAGCAGTTCTTC. It encodes CASSLQAGDNNEQFF.